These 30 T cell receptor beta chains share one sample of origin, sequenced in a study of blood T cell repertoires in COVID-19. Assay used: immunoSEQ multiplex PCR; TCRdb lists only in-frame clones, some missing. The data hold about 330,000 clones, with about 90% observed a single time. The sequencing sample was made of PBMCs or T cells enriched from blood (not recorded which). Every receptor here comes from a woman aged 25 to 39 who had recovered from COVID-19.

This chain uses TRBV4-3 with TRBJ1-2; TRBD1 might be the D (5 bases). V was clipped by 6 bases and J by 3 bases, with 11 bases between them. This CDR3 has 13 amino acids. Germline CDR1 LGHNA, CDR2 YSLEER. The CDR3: CASRKWGDYGYTF. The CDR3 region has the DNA TGCGCCAGCAGGAAGTGGGGGGACTATGGCTACACCTTC.

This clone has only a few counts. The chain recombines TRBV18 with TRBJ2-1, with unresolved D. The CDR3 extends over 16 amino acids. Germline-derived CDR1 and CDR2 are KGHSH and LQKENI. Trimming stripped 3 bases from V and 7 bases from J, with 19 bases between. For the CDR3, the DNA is TGTGCCAGCTCACCGTCTACCGACATCTTTCGAAATGAGCAGTTCTTC. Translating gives CASSPSTDIFRNEQFF.

The DNA of the CDR3 is TGTGCCAGCAGCTTCCGGGTAGACACTGAAGCTTTCTTT. It is translated as CASSFRVDTEAFF. The chain is built from TRBV5-5 and TRBJ1-1; D gene ambiguous. The CDR3 spans 13 residues. The ends were cut back, 2 bases at V and 3 bases at J, with 8 bases in the middle. Germline-derived CDR1 and CDR2 are SGHKS and YYEKEE (reference sequence).

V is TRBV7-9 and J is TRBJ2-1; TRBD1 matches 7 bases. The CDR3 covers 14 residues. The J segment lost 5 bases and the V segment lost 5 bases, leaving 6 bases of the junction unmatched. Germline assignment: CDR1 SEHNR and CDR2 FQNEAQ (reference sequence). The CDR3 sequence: CASSDRTGNNEQFF. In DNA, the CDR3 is TGTGCCAGCAGCGACCGGACAGGTAACAATGAGCAGTTCTTC.

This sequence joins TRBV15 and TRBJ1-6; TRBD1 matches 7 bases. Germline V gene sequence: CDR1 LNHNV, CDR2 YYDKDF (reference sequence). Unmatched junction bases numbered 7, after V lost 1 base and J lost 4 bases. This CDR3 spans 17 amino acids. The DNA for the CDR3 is TGTGCCACCAGCAGAGGACCGACAGGGAAGTATAATTCACCCCTCCACTTT. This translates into CATSRGPTGKYNSPLHF.

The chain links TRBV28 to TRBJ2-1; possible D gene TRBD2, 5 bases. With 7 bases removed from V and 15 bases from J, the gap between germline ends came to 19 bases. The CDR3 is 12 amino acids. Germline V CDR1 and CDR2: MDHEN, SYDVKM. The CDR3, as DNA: TGTGCCAGCACCTCACGCACGGGGATTTGGTTCTTC. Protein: CASTSRTGIWFF.

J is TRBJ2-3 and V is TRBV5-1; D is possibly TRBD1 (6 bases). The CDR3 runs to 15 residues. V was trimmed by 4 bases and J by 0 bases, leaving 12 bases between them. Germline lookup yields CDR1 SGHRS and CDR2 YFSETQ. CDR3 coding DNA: TGCGCCAGCAGCCAGGACAGACCCAGCACAGATACGCAGTATTTT. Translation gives CASSQDRPSTDTQYF.

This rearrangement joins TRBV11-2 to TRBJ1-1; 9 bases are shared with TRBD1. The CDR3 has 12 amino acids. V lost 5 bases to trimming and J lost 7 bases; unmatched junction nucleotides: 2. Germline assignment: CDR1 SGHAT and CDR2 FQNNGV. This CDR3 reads CASSRTGDEAFF. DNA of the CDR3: TGTGCCAGCAGCCGGACAGGGGATGAAGCTTTCTTT.

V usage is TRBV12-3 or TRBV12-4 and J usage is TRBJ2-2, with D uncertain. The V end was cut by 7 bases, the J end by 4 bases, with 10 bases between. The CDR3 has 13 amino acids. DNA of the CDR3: TGTGCCAGCACCCTGACACTCACCGGGGAGCTGTTTTTT. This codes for CASTLTLTGELFF.

The CDR3 reads CASSQDNRGGSYEQYF. The CDR3, as DNA: TGTGCCAGCAGCCAAGATAACCGGGGAGGATCCTACGAGCAGTACTTC. The chain uses TRBV14 and TRBJ2-7; a weak D match, TRBD2 (6 bases). V was pared by 0 bases and J by 1 base, with 13 bases between. The CDR3 contains 16 residues. Per germline, CDR1 SGHDN and CDR2 FVKESK.

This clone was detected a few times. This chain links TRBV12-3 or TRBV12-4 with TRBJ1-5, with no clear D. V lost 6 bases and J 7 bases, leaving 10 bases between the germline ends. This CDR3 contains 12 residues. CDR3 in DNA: TGTGCCAGCAGCCGACACCCACAGCCCCAGCATTTT. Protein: CASSRHPQPQHF.

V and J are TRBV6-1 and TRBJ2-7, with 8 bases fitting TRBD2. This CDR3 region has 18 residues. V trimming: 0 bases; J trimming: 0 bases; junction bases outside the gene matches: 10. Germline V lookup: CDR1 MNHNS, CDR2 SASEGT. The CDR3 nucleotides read TGTGCCAGCAGTGAAGCTTTCTCGGGGGGGCCCAGCTCCTACGAGCAGTACTTC. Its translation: CASSEAFSGGPSSYEQYF.

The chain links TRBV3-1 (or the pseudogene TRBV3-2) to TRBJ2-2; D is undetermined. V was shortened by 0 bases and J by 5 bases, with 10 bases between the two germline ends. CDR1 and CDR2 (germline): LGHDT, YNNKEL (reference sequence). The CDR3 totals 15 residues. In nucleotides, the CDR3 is TGTGCCAGCAGCCAAGATCTTTCCGGGACCGGGGAGCTGTTTTTT. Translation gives CASSQDLSGTGELFF.

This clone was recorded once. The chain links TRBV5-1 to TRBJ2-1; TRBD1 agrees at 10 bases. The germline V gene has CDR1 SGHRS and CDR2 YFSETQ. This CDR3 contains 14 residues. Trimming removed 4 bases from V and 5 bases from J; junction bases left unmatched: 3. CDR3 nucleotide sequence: TGCGCCAGCAGCCATGGACAGGGGGACAATGAGCAGTTCTTC. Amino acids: CASSHGQGDNEQFF.

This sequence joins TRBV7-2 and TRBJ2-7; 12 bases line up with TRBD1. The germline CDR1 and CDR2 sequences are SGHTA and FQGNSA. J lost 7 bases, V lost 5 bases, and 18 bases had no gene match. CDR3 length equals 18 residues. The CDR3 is CASSPPRMSGQGAREQYF. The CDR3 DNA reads TGTGCCAGCAGCCCTCCCAGGATGTCGGGACAGGGGGCGCGGGAGCAGTACTTC.

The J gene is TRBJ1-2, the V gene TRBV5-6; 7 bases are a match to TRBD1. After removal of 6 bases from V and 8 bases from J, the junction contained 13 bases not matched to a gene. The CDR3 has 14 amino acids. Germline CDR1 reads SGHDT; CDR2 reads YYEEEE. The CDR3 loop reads CASNADRPTRGYTF. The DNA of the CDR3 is TGTGCCAGCAACGCGGACAGGCCGACGCGGGGCTACACCTTC.

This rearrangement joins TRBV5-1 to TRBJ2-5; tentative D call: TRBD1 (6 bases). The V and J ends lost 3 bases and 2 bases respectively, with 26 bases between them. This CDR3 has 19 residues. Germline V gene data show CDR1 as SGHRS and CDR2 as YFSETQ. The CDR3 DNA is TGCGCCAGCAGCTCTGGTTTATTAGTGGGGCAGGGGATACAAGAGACCCAGTACTTC. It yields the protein CASSSGLLVGQGIQETQYF.

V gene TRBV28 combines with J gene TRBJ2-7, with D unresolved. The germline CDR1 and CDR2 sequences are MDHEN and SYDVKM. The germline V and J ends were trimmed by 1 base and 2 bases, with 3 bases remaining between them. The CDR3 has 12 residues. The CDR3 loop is CASSLFAYEQYF. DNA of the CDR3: TGTGCCAGCAGTTTATTCGCCTACGAGCAGTACTTC.

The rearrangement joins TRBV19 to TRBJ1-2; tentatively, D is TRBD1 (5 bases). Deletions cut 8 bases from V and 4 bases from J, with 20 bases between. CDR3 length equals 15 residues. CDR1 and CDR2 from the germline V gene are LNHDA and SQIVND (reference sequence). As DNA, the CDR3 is TGTGCCAGTCGCGTATCCGCGGGGGAAGGCTATGGCTACACCTTC. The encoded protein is CASRVSAGEGYGYTF. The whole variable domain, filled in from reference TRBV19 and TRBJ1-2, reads DGGITQSPKYLFRKEGQNVTLSCEQNLNHDAMYWYRQDPGQGLRLIYYSQIVNDFQKGDIAEGYSVSREKKESFPLTVTSAQKNPTAFYLCASRVSAGEGYGYTFGSGTRLTVV.

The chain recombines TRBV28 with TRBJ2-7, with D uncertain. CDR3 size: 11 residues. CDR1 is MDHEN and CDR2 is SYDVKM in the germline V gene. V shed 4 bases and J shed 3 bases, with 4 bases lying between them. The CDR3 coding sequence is TGTGCCAGCAGTTCCTTCTACGAGCAGTACTTC. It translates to CASSSFYEQYF.

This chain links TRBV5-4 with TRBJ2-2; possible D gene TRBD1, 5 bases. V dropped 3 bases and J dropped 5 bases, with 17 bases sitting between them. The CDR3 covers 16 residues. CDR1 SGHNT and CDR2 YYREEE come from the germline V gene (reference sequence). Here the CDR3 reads CASSSQFDSPTGELFF. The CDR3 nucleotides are TGTGCCAGCAGCTCGCAATTCGACAGTCCTACCGGGGAGCTGTTTTTT.

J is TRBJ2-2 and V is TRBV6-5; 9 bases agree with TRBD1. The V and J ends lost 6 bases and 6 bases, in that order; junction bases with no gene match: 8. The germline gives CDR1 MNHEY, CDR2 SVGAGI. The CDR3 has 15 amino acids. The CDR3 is CASRGTGKIAGELFF. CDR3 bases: TGTGCCAGCAGAGGGACAGGGAAGATCGCCGGGGAGCTGTTTTTT.

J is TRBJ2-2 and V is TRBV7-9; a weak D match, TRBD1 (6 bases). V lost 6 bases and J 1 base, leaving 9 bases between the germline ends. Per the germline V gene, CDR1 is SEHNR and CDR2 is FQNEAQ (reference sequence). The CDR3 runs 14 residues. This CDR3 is CASRPTGNTGELFF. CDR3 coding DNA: TGTGCCAGCAGACCGACAGGGAACACCGGGGAGCTGTTTTTT.

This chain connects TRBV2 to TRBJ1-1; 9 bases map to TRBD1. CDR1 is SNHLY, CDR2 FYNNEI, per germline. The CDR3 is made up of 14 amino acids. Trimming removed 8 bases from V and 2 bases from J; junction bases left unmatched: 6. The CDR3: CASEGQGVNTEAFF. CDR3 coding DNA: TGTGCCAGCGAGGGACAGGGCGTCAACACTGAAGCTTTCTTT.

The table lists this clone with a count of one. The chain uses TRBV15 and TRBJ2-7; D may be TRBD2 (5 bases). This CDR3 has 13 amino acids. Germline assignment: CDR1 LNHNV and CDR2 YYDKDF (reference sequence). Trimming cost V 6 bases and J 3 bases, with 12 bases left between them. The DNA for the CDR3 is TGTGCCACCAGTGTAGGACGGGACTACGAGCAGTACTTC. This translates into CATSVGRDYEQYF.

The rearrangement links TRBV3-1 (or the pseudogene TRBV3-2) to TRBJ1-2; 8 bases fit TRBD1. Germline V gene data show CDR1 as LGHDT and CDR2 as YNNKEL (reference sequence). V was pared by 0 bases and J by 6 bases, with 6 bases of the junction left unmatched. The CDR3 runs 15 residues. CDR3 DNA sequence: TGTGCCAGCAGCCAAGAAGACAGGGGAAGCCATGGCTACACCTTC. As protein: CASSQEDRGSHGYTF.

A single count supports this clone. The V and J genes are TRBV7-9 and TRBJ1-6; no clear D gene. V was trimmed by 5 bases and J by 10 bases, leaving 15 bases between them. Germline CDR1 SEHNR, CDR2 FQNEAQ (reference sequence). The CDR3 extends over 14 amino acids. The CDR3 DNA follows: TGTGCCAGCAGCATATACGGTGAAAGCTCACCCCTCCACTTT. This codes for CASSIYGESSPLHF. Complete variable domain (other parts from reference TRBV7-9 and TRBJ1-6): DTGVSQNPRHKITKRGQNVTFRCDPISEHNRLYWYRQTLGQGPEFLTYFQNEAQLEKSRLLSDRFSAERPKGSFSTLEIQRTEQGDSAMYLCASSIYGESSPLHFGNGTRLTVT.

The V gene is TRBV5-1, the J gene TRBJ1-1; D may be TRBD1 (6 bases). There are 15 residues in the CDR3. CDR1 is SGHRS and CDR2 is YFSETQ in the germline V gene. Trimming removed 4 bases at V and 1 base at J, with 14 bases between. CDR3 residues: CASSAPGVGNTEAFF. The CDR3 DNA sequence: TGCGCCAGCAGCGCACCAGGGGTCGGGAACACTGAAGCTTTCTTT. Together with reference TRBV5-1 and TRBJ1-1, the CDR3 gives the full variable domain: KAGVTQTPRYLIKTRGQQVTLSCSPISGHRSVSWYQQTPGQGLQFLFEYFSETQRNKGNFPGRFSGRQFSNSRSEMNVSTLELGDSALYLCASSAPGVGNTEAFFGQGTRLTVV.

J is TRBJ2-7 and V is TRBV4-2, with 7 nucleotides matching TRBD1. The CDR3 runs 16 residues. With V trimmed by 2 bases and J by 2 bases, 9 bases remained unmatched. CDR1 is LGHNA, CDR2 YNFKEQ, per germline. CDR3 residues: CASSQHRDSFTYEQYF. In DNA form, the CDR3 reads TGTGCCAGCAGCCAACACCGGGACAGCTTCACCTACGAGCAGTACTTC.

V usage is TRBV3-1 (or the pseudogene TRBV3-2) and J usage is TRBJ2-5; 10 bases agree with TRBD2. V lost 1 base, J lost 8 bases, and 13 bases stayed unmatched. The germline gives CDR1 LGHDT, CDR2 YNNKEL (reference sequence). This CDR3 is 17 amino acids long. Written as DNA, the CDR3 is TGTGCCAGCAGCCAAGCCCACTCTAGCGGGGGCATCGGAACCCAGTACTTC. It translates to CASSQAHSSGGIGTQYF.